The 26 T cell receptor beta chains in this list originate from one sample, sequenced in a study of sequential checkpoint blockade in melanoma. The treatment: randomized to nivolumab then ipilimumab (arm A) or the reverse (arm B). The data were produced by immunoSEQ multiplex PCR, yet TCRdb's version contains in-frame clones alone and is incomplete. This sample yields some 18,000 clones, of which 65% to 85% are seen a single time; under 5% belongs to the top ten. The sample here was tumor tissue (inferred from file names), taken from a patient given nivolumab and ipilimumab in sequence. The receptors come from a human donor with melanoma.

This rearrangement joins TRBV23-1 to TRBJ1-1; D gene ambiguous. TRBV23-1 is sorted into the ORF group, with uncertain function. Trimming took off 6 bases at V and 1 base at J, with 9 bases between the two ends. The CDR3 is 13 residues long. The CDR3 spells CASSLGTNTEAFF. The CDR3 DNA is TGCGCCAGCAGCTTGGGTACGAACACTGAAGCTTTCTTT.

The chain couples TRBV30 to TRBJ1-1, with 10 bases lining up with TRBD1. J lost 1 base, V lost 5 bases, and 1 base had no gene match. CDR3 length: 13 residues. Germline V gives CDR1 GTSNPN, CDR2 SVGIG (reference sequence). In nucleotides, the CDR3 is TGTGCCTGGGACAGGGGGCGGAACACTGAAGCTTTCTTT. This codes for CAWDRGRNTEAFF.

The genes are TRBV11-1 and TRBJ1-4, with D uncertain. The ends were cut back, 5 bases at V and 4 bases at J, with 14 bases in the middle. Germline CDR1 reads SGHAT; CDR2 reads FQDESV (reference sequence). The CDR3 is made up of 15 amino acids. CDR3 sequence reads: CASSQVAGLNEKLFF. The CDR3 DNA reads as TGTGCCAGCAGCCAAGTGGCAGGCCTTAATGAAAAACTGTTTTTT.

V usage is TRBV23-1 and J usage is TRBJ1-2; D is unresolved. TRBV23-1 is marked as an open reading frame, function uncertain. V shed 3 bases and J shed 4 bases, with 21 bases lying between them. The CDR3 totals 17 residues. CDR3 DNA sequence: TGCGCCAGCAGTCAGCCCCTGGGTAGGCAACGGAGCTATGGCTACACCTTC. Protein product: CASSQPLGRQRSYGYTF.

This clone showed up just once. This chain uses TRBV10-1 with TRBJ1-1, with unresolved D. The ends were cut back, 0 bases at V and 6 bases at J, with 8 bases in the middle. CDR3 length equals 13 residues. Germline CDR1 is WNHNN and CDR2 is SYGVQD (reference sequence). DNA for the CDR3: TGCGCCAGCAGTGAGTCTGGGCTATCTGAAGCTTTCTTT. Amino acid sequence: CASSESGLSEAFF.

The genes are TRBV9 and TRBJ2-3; 9 positions match TRBD1. This CDR3 contains 15 residues. Germline V CDR1 and CDR2: SGDLS, YYNGEE. The V segment lost 4 bases and the J segment 6 bases; nucleotides outside the gene matches: 9. The CDR3 DNA is TGTGCCAGCAGCCTTTGGGACAGGGTTTCCGATACGCAGTATTTT. This gives the protein CASSLWDRVSDTQYF.

The V call is TRBV6-8, the J call TRBJ2-7; TRBD1 aligns across 7 bases. Trimming cost V 6 bases and J 2 bases; bases outside gene matches: 7. Germline V gene lookup returns CDR1 MNHGY and CDR2 SAAAGT. The CDR3 covers 14 residues. The CDR3 DNA reads as TGTGCCAGCAGAACGATGACAGGGCCCTACGAGCAGTACTTC. It yields the protein CASRTMTGPYEQYF.

This clone has a handful of counts. This chain uses TRBV15 with TRBJ2-5, with 13 bases lining up with TRBD2. V lost 5 bases to trimming and J lost 5 bases; unmatched junction nucleotides: 5. This CDR3 is built from 15 residues. The germline CDR1 and CDR2 sequences are LNHNV and YYDKDF (reference sequence). The CDR3 region is CATSRTSGSGETQYF. CDR3 nucleotide sequence: TGTGCCACCAGCCGGACTAGCGGGAGCGGGGAGACCCAGTACTTC.

The chain has TRBV28 and TRBJ1-1; TRBD1 matches 7 bases. This CDR3 contains 14 residues. Germline V gene data show CDR1 as MDHEN and CDR2 as SYDVKM. V lost 3 bases, J lost 2 bases, and 3 bases stayed unmatched. The CDR3 nucleotides are TGTGCCAGCAGTTTCACAGGGGTCAACACTGAAGCTTTCTTT. Translation gives CASSFTGVNTEAFF.

V usage is TRBV14 and J usage is TRBJ1-3, with a possible D match to TRBD1 (6 bases). The V and J ends lost 4 bases and 0 bases respectively, with 10 bases between them. This CDR3 contains 15 residues. Germline V gives CDR1 SGHDN, CDR2 FVKESK. The CDR3 DNA reads as TGTGCCAGCAGCCCTACAGGGAACTCTGGAAACACCATATATTTT. Protein product: CASSPTGNSGNTIYF.

The chain combines TRBV11-3 with TRBJ2-2; tentatively, D is TRBD2 (5 bases). The V end lost 4 bases, the J end lost 5 bases, and 14 bases lay between the germline ends. The V gene's germline CDR1 is SGHNT and CDR2 YENEEA. The CDR3 runs to 15 residues. CDR3 loop: CASSSRAGGTGELFF. CDR3 in DNA: TGTGCCAGCAGCTCCCGTGCGGGTGGGACCGGGGAGCTGTTTTTT.

This clone was seen more than once but under ten times. This chain uses TRBV18 with TRBJ1-4; D gene uncertain. The germline V and J ends were trimmed by 2 bases and 8 bases, with 15 bases remaining between them. The CDR3 has 15 amino acids. Looked up from germline, CDR1 is KGHSH and CDR2 is LQKENI. The CDR3 here is CASSPAGFGREKLFF. Written as DNA, the CDR3 is TGTGCCAGCTCACCAGCCGGATTCGGGCGGGAAAAACTGTTTTTT.

The chain joins TRBV12-5 to TRBJ1-2; 9 nucleotides align to TRBD1. Germline V gene data show CDR1 as LGHNT and CDR2 as FRNRAP. This CDR3 contains 15 residues. The CDR3 DNA reads TGTGCCAGCGGGGAATATACAGGGGGCCGGTATGGCTACACCTTC. Translating gives CASGEYTGGRYGYTF.

This clone was found a few times. A junction boundary mismatches the germline segment, possibly from a read error. The genes are TRBV6-8 and TRBJ2-1, with a tentative D call TRBD2 (5 bases). This CDR3 contains 13 residues. In germline, CDR1 is MNHGY, CDR2 SAAAGT. This CDR3 is CAISLRPGDEQFF. CDR3 DNA: TGTGCCATCAGTCTCAGACCCGGGGATGAGCAGTTCTTC.

The chain recombines TRBV19 with TRBJ1-2; D not certain. The germline V gene encodes CDR1 LNHDA and CDR2 SQIVND (reference sequence). This CDR3 is built from 13 residues. V dropped 7 bases and J dropped 8 bases, with 17 bases sitting between them. The CDR3 reads CASNVTPEGGYTF. CDR3 sequence (DNA): TGTGCCAGTAACGTGACACCCGAAGGGGGCTACACCTTC.

V gene TRBV18 combines with J gene TRBJ2-3; TRBD1 agrees at 8 bases. V gave up 3 bases and J gave up 1 base; unmatched junction bases: 6. Germline assignment: CDR1 KGHSH and CDR2 LQKENI. The CDR3 has 16 amino acids. The DNA for the CDR3 is TGTGCCAGCTCACCCTATCCGGGACAGGGCACAGATACGCAGTATTTT. It encodes CASSPYPGQGTDTQYF. Using reference TRBV18 and TRBJ2-3 for the parts outside the CDR3, the full variable domain is NAGVMQNPRHLVRRRGQEARLRCSPMKGHSHVYWYRQLPEEGLKFMVYLQKENIIDESGMPKERFSAEFPKEGPSILRIQQVVRGDSAAYFCASSPYPGQGTDTQYFGPGTRLTVL.

The CDR3 region is CASSAGTGGSRVNEQYF. The CDR3 DNA reads as TGCGCCAGCAGCGCCGGGACAGGGGGAAGTCGTGTCAACGAGCAGTACTTC. The J gene is TRBJ2-7, the V gene TRBV5-1; 11 bases align to TRBD1. The CDR3 is 17 amino acids. CDR1 and CDR2 (germline): SGHRS, YFSETQ. The trim removed 4 bases at V and 5 bases at J, leaving 14 bases unmatched.

The chain joins TRBV27 to TRBJ2-7; 8 nucleotides align to TRBD2. The CDR3 length is 13 residues. J gave up 4 bases and V 9 bases, and 8 bases lay outside the gene matches. The V gene's germline CDR1 is MNHEY and CDR2 SMNVEV (reference sequence). CDR3 in DNA: TGTGCCAGTCGGGAGCGGGGGCAATACGAGCAGTACTTC. This gives the protein CASRERGQYEQYF.

This sequence joins TRBV8-2 and TRBJ2-7; TRBD2, the D gene given by the table, was not confirmed from the DNA. TRBV8-2 represents a pseudogene. CDR3 length: 14 residues. Written as DNA, the CDR3 is TGTGCCAGCAGTCCAAAGCGGAGCTCCTACGAGCAGTACTTC. This translates into CASSPKRSSYEQYF.

The J gene is TRBJ1-5, the V gene TRBV30, with D possibly being TRBD1 (5 bases). Germline loops: CDR1 GTSNPN, CDR2 SVGIG (reference sequence). The ends were cut back, 3 bases at V and 5 bases at J, with 11 bases in the middle. The CDR3 loop spans 13 amino acids. This chain's CDR3 is CAWRGAADQPQHF. The CDR3 bases are TGTGCCTGGAGAGGGGCAGCCGATCAGCCCCAGCATTTT. Filled out from reference TRBV30 and TRBJ1-5, the complete variable domain reads SQTIHQWPATLVQPVGSPLSLECTVEGTSNPNLYWYRQAAGRGLQLLFYSVGIGQISSEVPQNLSASRPQDRQFILSSKKLLLSDSGFYLCAWRGAADQPQHFGDGTRLSIL.

The chain combines TRBV30 with TRBJ1-3; no definite D call. Looked up from germline, CDR1 is GTSNPN and CDR2 is SVGIG (reference sequence). The V and J ends lost 1 base and 0 bases respectively, with 4 bases between them. The CDR3 length is 13 residues. CDR3 sequence: CAWSGDSGNTIYF. The CDR3 DNA reads TGTGCCTGGAGTGGGGACTCTGGAAACACCATATATTTT. Combining the CDR3 with reference TRBV30 and TRBJ1-3 gives the whole variable domain SQTIHQWPATLVQPVGSPLSLECTVEGTSNPNLYWYRQAAGRGLQLLFYSVGIGQISSEVPQNLSASRPQDRQFILSSKKLLLSDSGFYLCAWSGDSGNTIYFGEGSWLTVV.

This clone came up once. The J gene is TRBJ1-4, the V gene TRBV18; the D is unclear. V dropped 2 bases and J dropped 8 bases, with 12 bases sitting between them. CDR1 is KGHSH, CDR2 LQKENI, per germline. This CDR3 is 14 amino acids long. CDR3 sequence (DNA): TGTGCCAGCTCACCAACAGAGAATGGGGAAAAACTGTTTTTT. Its translation is CASSPTENGEKLFF.

This rearrangement joins TRBV6-8 to TRBJ1-4, with 8 bases identical to TRBD1. CDR3 length: 14 residues. V shed 8 bases and J 4 bases; nucleotides not matched to a gene: 6. CDR1 and CDR2 from the germline V gene are MNHGY and SAAAGT. The CDR3 DNA is TGTGCCAGCGGAGGGACAGGACTTAATGAAAAACTGTTTTTT. Protein product: CASGGTGLNEKLFF.

The chain is built from TRBV6-8 and TRBJ2-1, with 14 bases that match TRBD2. CDR3 length equals 15 residues. Unmatched junction bases numbered 5, after V lost 6 bases and J lost 7 bases. Germline lookup yields CDR1 MNHGY and CDR2 SAAAGT. The CDR3 bases are TGTGCCAGCAGAGGGAGGACTAGCGGGGGGAATGAGCAGTTCTTC. As protein: CASRGRTSGGNEQFF.

The chain uses TRBV30 and TRBJ1-6; D might be TRBD1 (5 bases). Germline-derived CDR1 and CDR2 are GTSNPN and SVGIG (reference sequence). Trimming took off 4 bases at V and 5 bases at J, with 9 bases between the two ends. This CDR3 spans 13 amino acids. The CDR3 coding sequence is TGTGCCTGGACCCGGGGGAATAATTCACCCCTCCACTTT. Amino acids: CAWTRGNNSPLHF.

This clone was observed a handful of times. The chain carries TRBV11-3 and TRBJ1-2, with TRBD1 identical over 9 bases. The V gene's germline CDR1 is SGHNT and CDR2 YENEEA. The CDR3 runs 15 residues. V shed 5 bases and J 4 bases; nucleotides not matched to a gene: 8. Here the CDR3 DNA reads TGTGCCAGCAGCCCGAACAGGGGGCGCTTCTATGGCTACACCTTC. Amino acids: CASSPNRGRFYGYTF.